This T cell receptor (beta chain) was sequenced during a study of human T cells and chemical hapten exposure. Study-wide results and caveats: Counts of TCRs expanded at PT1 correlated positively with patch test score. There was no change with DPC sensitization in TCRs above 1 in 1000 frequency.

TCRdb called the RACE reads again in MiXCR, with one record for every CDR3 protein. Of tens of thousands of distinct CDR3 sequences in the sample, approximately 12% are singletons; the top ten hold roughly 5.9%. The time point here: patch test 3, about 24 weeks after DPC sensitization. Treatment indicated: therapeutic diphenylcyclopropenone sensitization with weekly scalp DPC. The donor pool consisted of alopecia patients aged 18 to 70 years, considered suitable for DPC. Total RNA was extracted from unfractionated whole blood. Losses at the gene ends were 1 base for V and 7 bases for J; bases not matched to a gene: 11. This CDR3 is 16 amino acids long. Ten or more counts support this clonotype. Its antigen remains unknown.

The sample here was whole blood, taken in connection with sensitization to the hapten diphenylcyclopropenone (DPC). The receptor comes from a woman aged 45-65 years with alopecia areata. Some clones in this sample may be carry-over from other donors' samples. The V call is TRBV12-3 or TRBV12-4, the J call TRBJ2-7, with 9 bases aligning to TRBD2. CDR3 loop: CASSLEVLAGPGEQYF. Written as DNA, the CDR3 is TGTGCCAGCAGTTTAGAGGTCCTAGCGGGACCCGGGGAGCAGTACTTC.